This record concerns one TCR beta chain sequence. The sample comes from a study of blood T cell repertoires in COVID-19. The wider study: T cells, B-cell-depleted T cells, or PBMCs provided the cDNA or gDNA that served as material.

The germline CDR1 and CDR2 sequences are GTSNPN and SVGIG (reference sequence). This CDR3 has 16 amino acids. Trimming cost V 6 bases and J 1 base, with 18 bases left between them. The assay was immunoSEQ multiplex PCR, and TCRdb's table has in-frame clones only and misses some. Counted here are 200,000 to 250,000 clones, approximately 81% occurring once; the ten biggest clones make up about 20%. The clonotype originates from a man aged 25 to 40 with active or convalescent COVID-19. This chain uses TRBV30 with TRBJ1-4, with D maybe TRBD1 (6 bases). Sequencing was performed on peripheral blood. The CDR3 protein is CACPWGGAGTNEKLFF. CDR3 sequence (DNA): TGTGCCTGCCCCTGGGGGGGCGCCGGAACTAATGAAAAACTGTTTTTT.